This T cell receptor (beta chain) derives from a study of blood T cells in healthy people across ages. Study observations and caveats: Observed TCR beta diversity showed a strong correlation with the percentage of naive T cells as measured by flow cytometry. Investigators viewed diversity estimates from one million T cells as underestimates, the study reported.

This clonotype was observed many times. What it recognizes is unknown. For the second PCR, which ran for roughly 6 to 12 cycles, a sample-barcoded 5' primer and a J-beta primer mix were used. Each of the cDNA molecules was tagged by a template-switch adaptor with 12 random nucleotides. TCRdb re-called the 5' RACE reads through MiXCR, storing one row per CDR3 protein. Of 650,000 to 1,000,000 distinct CDR3 sequences in the sample, around 36% were seen once. V was pared by 1 base and J by 1 base, with 6 bases of the junction left unmatched. This CDR3 spans 17 amino acids. Each sample used at least 6.5 million PBMCs.

Sequenced material: blood. V gene TRBV12-3 or TRBV12-4 combines with J gene TRBJ2-3, with TRBD2 matching over 9 bases. The sequence derives from a man aged 18 to 30 in good health. CDR3 amino acids: CASSLEFSGGRTDTQYF. The CDR3 coding sequence is TGTGCCAGCAGTTTAGAATTTAGCGGGGGACGCACAGATACGCAGTATTTT.